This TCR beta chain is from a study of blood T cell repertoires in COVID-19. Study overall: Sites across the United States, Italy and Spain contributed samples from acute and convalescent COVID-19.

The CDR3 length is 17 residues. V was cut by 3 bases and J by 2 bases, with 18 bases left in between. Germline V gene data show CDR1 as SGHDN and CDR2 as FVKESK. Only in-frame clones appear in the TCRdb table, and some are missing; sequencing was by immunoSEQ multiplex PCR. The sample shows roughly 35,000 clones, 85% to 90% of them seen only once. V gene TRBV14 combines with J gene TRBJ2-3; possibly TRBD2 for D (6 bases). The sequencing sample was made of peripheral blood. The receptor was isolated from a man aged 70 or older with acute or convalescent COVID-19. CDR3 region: CASSQVEGLGATDTQYF. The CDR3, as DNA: TGTGCCAGCAGCCAGGTGGAGGGGCTAGGCGCCACAGATACGCAGTATTTT.